Below, 17 T cell receptor beta chains from the same sample are listed, as sequenced in a study of shared clonotypes between healthy human individuals. The table came from immunoSEQ multiplex PCR; TCRdb's copy has only in-frame clones and leaves some out. Counted here are about 2 million clones, over 85% occurring once; the ten biggest clones make up more than 0.95%. Terminally differentiated effector memory CD45RA+ cells were excluded by CCR7 positive selection of CD45RO-negative cells. The sample consisted of naive CD8+ T cells sorted from blood. These receptors came from a man aged 18 to 29 in good health.

This clone appeared a single time. The gene calls are TRBV19 and TRBJ2-2; D might be TRBD1 (6 bases). Between the trimmed V and J ends, which lost 1 base and 4 bases, there was a span of 10 bases. Germline V gene sequence: CDR1 LNHDA, CDR2 SQIVND (reference sequence). The CDR3 has 15 amino acids. In DNA form, the CDR3 reads TGTGCCAGTAGTATAGTAGCAGGGGCCACCGGGGAGCTGTTTTTT. This encodes CASSIVAGATGELFF.

The chain joins TRBV27 to TRBJ2-7; 7 bases are a match to TRBD1. CDR1 and CDR2 from the germline V gene are MNHEY and SMNVEV (reference sequence). CDR3 size: 15 residues. Trimming removed 4 bases from V and 1 base from J; junction bases left unmatched: 7. CDR3 region: CASSSGTEVSYEQYF. CDR3 in DNA: TGTGCCAGCAGTTCCGGGACAGAAGTTTCCTACGAGCAGTACTTC.

With respect to this clone: The sample has other DNA sequences that encode this CDR3 too. The V and J genes are TRBV19 and TRBJ2-7, with 7 bases that match TRBD1. Germline V gives CDR1 LNHDA, CDR2 SQIVND (reference sequence). Trimming removed 1 base from V and 0 bases from J; junction bases left unmatched: 0. CDR3 length equals 14 residues. CDR3 nucleotide sequence: TGTGCCAGTAGTATAGGGGACAGCTCCTACGAGCAGTACTTC. It yields the protein CASSIGDSSYEQYF.

This sequence joins TRBV28 and TRBJ2-5; D is unresolved. CDR1 and CDR2 from the germline V gene are MDHEN and SYDVKM. Trimming shortened V by 3 bases and J by 5 bases, and 13 bases separated the two germline ends. The CDR3 is 14 amino acids. CDR3 protein: CASSFGRFGETQYF. DNA for the CDR3: TGTGCCAGCAGTTTTGGCAGGTTCGGGGAGACCCAGTACTTC. Using reference TRBV28 and TRBJ2-5 for the parts outside the CDR3, the full variable domain is DVKVTQSSRYLVKRTGEKVFLECVQDMDHENMFWYRQDPGLGLRLIYFSYDVKMKEKGDIPEGYSVSREKKERFSLILESASTNQTSMYLCASSFGRFGETQYFGPGTRLLVL.

V usage is TRBV28 and J usage is TRBJ2-1; D is ambiguous. The CDR3 totals 13 residues. Trimming stripped 6 bases from V and 6 bases from J, with 12 bases between. Germline assignment: CDR1 MDHEN and CDR2 SYDVKM. The CDR3: CASSLPFSNEQFF. CDR3 nucleotides: TGTGCCAGCAGCCTCCCGTTTAGCAATGAGCAGTTCTTC.

The gene calls are TRBV28 and TRBJ2-7, with 11 bases that match TRBD1. V lost 3 bases, J lost 3 bases, and 10 bases stayed unmatched. The germline CDR1 and CDR2 sequences are MDHEN and SYDVKM. This CDR3 comprises 17 residues. CDR3 DNA sequence: TGTGCCAGCAGTTTCTCTCGCGGACAGGGGGCATACTACGAGCAGTACTTC. It encodes CASSFSRGQGAYYEQYF.

This clone has only one observation. The CDR3 bases are TGTGCCAGCAGCGTAGAAGGACGTCCACAAGAGACCCAGTACTTC. Its protein product is CASSVEGRPQETQYF. V and J are TRBV9 and TRBJ2-5; D is unresolved. This CDR3 contains 15 residues. V lost 0 bases to trimming and J lost 2 bases, with 11 bases between them. Germline CDR1 is SGDLS and CDR2 is YYNGEE.

The rearrangement uses TRBV30 and TRBJ1-2; possibly TRBD1 for D (5 bases). The length of the CDR3 is 13 residues. Germline CDR1 GTSNPN, CDR2 SVGIG (reference sequence). The V end was cut by 0 bases, the J end by 6 bases, with 11 bases between. DNA of the CDR3: TGTGCCTGGAGTGTACAGGAGGGGAATGGCTACACCTTC. Translated, it gives CAWSVQEGNGYTF.

The V and J genes are TRBV27 and TRBJ1-5; D uncertain. The length of the CDR3 is 13 residues. CDR1 MNHEY and CDR2 SMNVEV come from the germline V gene (reference sequence). The V and J ends lost 6 bases and 7 bases respectively, with 13 bases between them. The CDR3 nucleotides are TGTGCCAGCAGAAAAAGGATTAACCAGCCCCAGCATTTT. It is translated as CASRKRINQPQHF.

The rearrangement joins TRBV10-3 to TRBJ1-2; D perhaps matches TRBD1 (6 bases). This CDR3 contains 14 residues. Germline V CDR1 and CDR2: ENHRY, SYGVKD. V lost 2 bases, J lost 4 bases, and 11 bases lay in between. The CDR3 is CAISEGGAGYGYTF. The DNA of the CDR3 is TGTGCCATCAGTGAGGGGGGGGCTGGCTATGGCTACACCTTC.

The chain carries TRBV6-5 and TRBJ2-2; maybe TRBD1 (6 bases). This CDR3 is built from 15 residues. Germline V gives CDR1 MNHEY, CDR2 SVGAGI. Trimming removed 3 bases at V and 5 bases at J, with 13 bases between. The chain's CDR3 is CASSYLPGETGELFF. The CDR3 nucleotides are TGTGCCAGCAGTTATCTCCCAGGGGAGACCGGGGAGCTGTTTTTT.

V is TRBV10-2 and J is TRBJ2-1; D might be TRBD1 or TRBD2, each matching 5 bases. Germline values: CDR1 WSHSY, CDR2 SAAADI. This CDR3 spans 16 amino acids. V lost 8 bases and J 1 base, leaving 18 bases between the germline ends. Here the CDR3 DNA reads TGCGCCAGCGGGGGAAGTGCCGCGCCTTCCTACAATGAGCAGTTCTTC. Translated: CASGGSAAPSYNEQFF.

The chain couples TRBV7-2 to TRBJ1-2; tentatively, D is TRBD1 (5 bases). The germline V gene encodes CDR1 SGHTA and CDR2 FQGNSA. The CDR3 loop spans 17 amino acids. Trimming cost V 1 base and J 8 bases, with 23 bases left between them. Here the CDR3 DNA reads TGTGCCAGCAGCTTAGAAGTTGTGACAGCTTATTTGGGGGGCTACACCTTC. This translates into CASSLEVVTAYLGGYTF.

Concerning this clone itself: Germline and junction disagree at one end, which may indicate a read error. The V gene is TRBV7-7, the J gene TRBJ1-6; D remains ambiguous. There are 20 residues in the CDR3. The germline gives CDR1 SSHAT, CDR2 FNYEAQ (reference sequence). As DNA, the CDR3 is TGTGCTAGCAGCTTAATGGGTCGAGGCCAAGCGGGTATTGGTAATTCACCCCTCCACTTT. It translates to CASSLMGRGQAGIGNSPLHF. Combining the CDR3 with reference TRBV7-7 and TRBJ1-6 gives the whole variable domain GAGVSQSPRYKVTKRGQDVTLRCDPISSHATLYWYQQALGQGPEFLTYFNYEAQPDKSGLPSDRFSAERPEGSISTLTIQRTEQRDSAMYRCASSLMGRGQAGIGNSPLHFGNGTRLTVT.

A note on this clone: Distinct nucleotide sequences in the sample also encode this CDR3. The chain has TRBV4-3 and TRBJ2-7; maybe TRBD2 (5 bases). Germline CDR1 LGHNA, CDR2 YSLEER. Trimming stripped 3 bases from V and 0 bases from J, with 12 bases between. The CDR3 totals 15 residues. CDR3 nucleotides: TGCGCCAGCAGCCAGGTTCTAGCAGGCTCCTACGAGCAGTACTTC. Protein product: CASSQVLAGSYEQYF.

This chain uses TRBV4-2 with TRBJ2-7; 8 bases match TRBD1. CDR1 and CDR2 (germline): LGHNA, YNFKEQ. V was clipped by 0 bases and J by 2 bases; unmatched bases: 3. The CDR3 is 15 amino acids. The CDR3 region is CASSQETGGPYEQYF. In nucleotides, the CDR3 is TGTGCCAGCAGCCAAGAAACAGGGGGTCCCTACGAGCAGTACTTC.

This chain uses TRBV6-5 with TRBJ2-1; TRBD2 agrees at 11 bases. Germline lookup yields CDR1 MNHEY and CDR2 SVGAGI. The CDR3 length is 14 residues. With 5 bases clipped from V and 4 bases from J, the junction kept 1 base outside the gene matches. Here the CDR3 reads CASSASGGYNEQFF. For the CDR3, the DNA is TGTGCCAGCAGTGCTAGCGGGGGGTACAATGAGCAGTTCTTC.